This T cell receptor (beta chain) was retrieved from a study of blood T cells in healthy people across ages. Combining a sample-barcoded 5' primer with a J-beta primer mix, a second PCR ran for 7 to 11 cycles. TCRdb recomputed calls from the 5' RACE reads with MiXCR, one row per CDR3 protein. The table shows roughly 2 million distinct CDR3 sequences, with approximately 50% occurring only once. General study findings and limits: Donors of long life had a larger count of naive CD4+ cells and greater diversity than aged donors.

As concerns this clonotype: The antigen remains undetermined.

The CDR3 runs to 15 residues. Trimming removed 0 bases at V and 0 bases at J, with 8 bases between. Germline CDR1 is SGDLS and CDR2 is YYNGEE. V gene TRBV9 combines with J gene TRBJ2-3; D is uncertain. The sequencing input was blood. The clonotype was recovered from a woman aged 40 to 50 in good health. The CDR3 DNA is TGTGCCAGCAGCGTAGGCTCGCCTAGCACAGATACGCAGTATTTT. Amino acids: CASSVGSPSTDTQYF.